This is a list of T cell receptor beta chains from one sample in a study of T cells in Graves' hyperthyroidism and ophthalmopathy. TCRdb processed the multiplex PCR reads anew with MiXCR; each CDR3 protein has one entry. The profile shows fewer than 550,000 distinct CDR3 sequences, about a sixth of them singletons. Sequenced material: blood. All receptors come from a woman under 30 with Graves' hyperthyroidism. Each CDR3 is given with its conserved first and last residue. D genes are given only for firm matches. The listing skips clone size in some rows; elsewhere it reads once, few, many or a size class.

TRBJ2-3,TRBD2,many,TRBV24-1,TGTGCCACCAGTGATTTGAGGCGGGAGAGGACAGATACGCAGTATTTT,CATSDLRRERTDTQYF
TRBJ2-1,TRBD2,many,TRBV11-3,TGTGCCACCACGAGCGGGAGATACTACAATGAGCAGTTCTTC,CATTSGRYYNEQFF
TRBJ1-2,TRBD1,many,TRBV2,TGTGCCAGCGATGGACAGGGAACAAGTGGCTACACCTTC,CASDGQGTSGYTF
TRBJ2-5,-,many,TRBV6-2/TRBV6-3,TGTGCCAGCAGTTACGGGGGCCATGAGACCCAGTACTTC,CASSYGGHETQYF
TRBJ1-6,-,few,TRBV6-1,TGTGCCAGCAACCCCGCCTGGGGGCCACCCCTCCACTTT,CASNPAWGPPLHF
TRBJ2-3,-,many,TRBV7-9,TGTGCCAGCAGCTTGAATCGGGATACGCAGTATTTT,CASSLNRDTQYF
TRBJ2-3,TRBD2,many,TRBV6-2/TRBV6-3,TGTGCCAGCAGTTATTTACCGGGACTAGCGGGAGATACGCAGTATTTT,CASSYLPGLAGDTQYF
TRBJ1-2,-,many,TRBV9,TGTGCCAGCAGCGCCCAAAGCAGGGCTAACTATGGCTACACCTTC,CASSAQSRANYGYTF
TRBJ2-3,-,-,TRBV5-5,TGTGCCAGCAGCGCCCCAGGCACAGATACGCAGTATTTT,CASSAPGTDTQYF
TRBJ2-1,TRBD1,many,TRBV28,TGTGCCATTCCCCCGGGGACAGGTGTTTACAATGAGCAGTTCTTC,CAIPPGTGVYNEQFF
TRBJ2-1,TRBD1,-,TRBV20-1,TGCAGTGCGACGGGACCCCCGAGGGGGCATGAGCAGTTCTTC,CSATGPPRGHEQFF
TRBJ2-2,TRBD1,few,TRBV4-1,TGCGCCAGCAGCCGAACGGGACAGGGCGGCGGGGAGCTGTTTTTT,CASSRTGQGGGELFF
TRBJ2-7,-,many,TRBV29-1,TGCAGCGTTGTCAAAGGTAGCGAGTGGTTCAGGGGTCGCTACGAGCAGTACTTC,CSVVKGSEWFRGRYEQYF
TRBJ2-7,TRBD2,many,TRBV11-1,TGTGCCAGCAGCTTCGGACTAGCGGACTACGAGCAGTACTTC,CASSFGLADYEQYF